The 2 T cell receptor beta chains given below trace back to one sample, sequenced in a study of blood T cell dynamics during melanoma immunotherapy. Profiled with immunoSEQ multiplex PCR; TCRdb holds only in-frame clones, not every one. The sample has 11,000 or so clones, roughly 83% seen once; the top ten hold about 15%. Time point specified: week 3, after first cycle of checkpoint inhibitor. The sequences come from blood, collected from a patient treated with checkpoint blockade. Receptor source: a human donor with melanoma.

V usage is TRBV28 and J usage is TRBJ1-1; tentatively, D is TRBD1 (5 bases). There are 14 residues in the CDR3. Germline CDR1 and CDR2: MDHEN and SYDVKM. V gave up 7 bases and J gave up 5 bases, with 17 bases separating them. The CDR3 region is CASIENRGETEAFF. CDR3 nucleotide sequence: TGTGCCAGCATCGAGAACCGGGGGGAGACTGAAGCTTTCTTT.

This clone has only a few counts. The gene calls are TRBV6-5 and TRBJ1-6; tentatively, D is TRBD1 (5 bases). Trimming left V 6 bases short and J 7 bases short, with 13 bases between. Germline loops: CDR1 MNHEY, CDR2 SVGAGI. The CDR3 is 14 amino acids. CDR3 nucleotides: TGTGCCAGCAGGGCCGGGACGGAGAATTCACCCCTCCACTTT. Translation: CASRAGTENSPLHF.